Following are 30 T cell receptor beta chains from one sample sequenced in a study of CD8+ T cells in alopecia areata. Separation of pooled cutaneous lymph node cells was by sorting with CD4, CD8alpha, NKG2D, NKG2ACE and other markers. Investigators isolated RNA and reverse transcribed it into cDNA to act as the sequencing template. Repertoires were generated with immunoSEQ multiplex PCR, while TCRdb's copy carries only in-frame clones and drops some. The specimen gives 200,000 to 300,000 clones without singletons; the ten biggest hold 1.2%. What was sequenced was CD4+ T cells sorted from a lymph node. The receptors originated from a C3H/HeJ mouse with alopecia areata. This line is of MHC haplotype H2-k.

For this clone: The gene names here belong to mouse. The read terminates 4 residues before the CDR3 end, so the remaining end is supplied by the germline J gene. The genes are TRBV13-1 and TRBJ1-1, with a weak D call TRBD1 (5 bases). Germline assignment: CDR1 NSHNY and CDR2 SYGAGN. The ends were cut back, 5 bases at V and 0 bases at J, with 8 bases in the middle. The CDR3 sequence is 13 residues long. CDR3 protein: CASRTDPNTEVFF. The part of the CDR3 DNA that was read is TGTGCCAGCAGGACAGATCCAAACACA.

This clone was counted between two and nine times. Mouse gene names and germline throughout. From the germline J gene comes the end of the CDR3, since the read stops 4 residues before it. The chain couples TRBV17 to TRBJ1-1, with unresolved D. V was clipped by 1 base and J by 0 bases, with 6 bases between them. The CDR3 covers 14 residues. Germline values: CDR1 MNHDT, CDR2 YYDKIL. This chain's CDR3 is CASSRGQTNTEVFF. Partial CDR3 DNA: TGTGCTAGCAGTAGAGGCCAGACAAACACA.

This clone turned up a few times. Germline and genes: mouse. The read terminates 4 residues before the CDR3 end, so the remaining end is supplied by the germline J gene. The genes are TRBV19 and TRBJ1-1; 12 positions match TRBD1. Germline CDR1 is FNHDT and CDR2 is SITEND (reference sequence). This CDR3 is 14 amino acids long. CDR3: CASSKGQGAREVFF. Partial CDR3 DNA: TGTGCCAGCAGTAAGGGACAGGGGGCGCGA. Variable domain in full (rest from reference TRBV19 and TRBJ1-1): GGIITQTPKFLIGQEGQKLTLKCQQNFNHDTMYWYRQDSGKGLRLIYYSITENDLQKGDLSEGYDASREKKSSFSLTVTSAQKNEMAVFLCASSKGQGAREVFFGKGTRLTVV.

This clone was seen many times. Gene names refer to mouse genes. The CDR3 end is not reached by the read, which stops 4 residues before it; the germline J gene fills it in. Additional DNA sequences in this sample encode the identical CDR3. V gene TRBV1 combines with J gene TRBJ2-1; TRBD2 matches at 8 bases. Germline V gene lookup returns CDR1 NSQYPW and CDR2 LRSPGD (reference sequence). The CDR3 sequence is 15 residues long. Germline trimming cut 0 bases from V and 3 bases from J; bases unmatched to any gene: 1. The part of the CDR3 DNA that was read is TGCACCTGCAGTGCAGATCTGGGGGGCTATGCT. Translating it yields CTCSADLGGYA. The whole CDR3 protein reads CTCSADLGGYAEQFF.

The sample holds a few counts of this clone. Any gene name here is a mouse gene name. The read gets to within 4 residues of the CDR3 end, and the germline J gene fills in the rest. The chain links TRBV13-2 to TRBJ2-7; possible D gene TRBD2, 7 bases. The V gene lost 0 bases and the J gene lost 3 bases, with 10 bases spanning the gap. The CDR3 runs to 14 residues. The germline gives CDR1 NNHNN, CDR2 SYGAGS (reference sequence). CDR3 DNA, as far as it was read: TGTGCCAGCGGTGATGCCTGGGGGCTCTAT. Translating gives CASGDAWGLY. The entire CDR3 is CASGDAWGLYEQYF.

A remark on this clone: The gene names given are mouse names. The read gets to within 4 residues of the CDR3 end, and the germline J gene fills in the rest. This sample includes further DNA sequences coding for the same CDR3. The chain uses TRBV1 and TRBJ2-2; 7 bases are shared with TRBD2. V was clipped by 0 bases and J by 5 bases; unmatched bases: 0. CDR3 size: 14 residues. Germline lookup yields CDR1 NSQYPW and CDR2 LRSPGD (reference sequence). The CDR3 protein is CTCSAEGGTGQLYF. CDR3 DNA, as far as it was read: TGCACCTGCAGTGCAGAGGGGGGGACCGGG.

This clone was picked up a small number of times. Here the gene names and germline are mouse. The CDR3 end lies 4 residues beyond the end of the read and is filled in from the germline J gene. This specimen includes other DNA sequences encoding the same CDR3. The chain joins TRBV5 to TRBJ2-2; a weak D match, TRBD1 (6 bases). Germline CDR1 LGHNA, CDR2 YNLKQL (reference sequence). Trimming cost V 6 bases and J 0 bases, with 8 bases left between them. This CDR3 is built from 14 residues. The CDR3 loop reads CASSRQANTGQLYF. CDR3 bases read: TGTGCCAGCAGTCGACAGGCAAACACCGGG.

A few counts support this clone. All gene names here are mouse names. Read data end 4 residues before the CDR3 end; the end is taken from the germline J gene. The chain recombines TRBV13-3 with TRBJ2-3; 12 bases match TRBD2. This CDR3 has 15 amino acids. Trimming removed 7 bases from V and 0 bases from J; junction bases left unmatched: 3. The germline CDR1 and CDR2 sequences are NNHDY and SYVADS. The sequenced CDR3 bases are TGTGCCAGCGGGACTGGGGGGTCTAGTGCAGAA. It yields the protein CASGTGGSSAE. The full CDR3 sequence reads CASGTGGSSAETLYF.

This clone turned up a few times. Gene names refer to mouse genes. Read coverage stops 4 residues before the CDR3 terminus; the germline J gene supplies the remainder. Other DNA sequences within the sample encode an identical CDR3. This chain uses TRBV19 with TRBJ2-3, with D unclear. V lost 2 bases to trimming and J lost 0 bases, with 7 bases between them. The CDR3 is 14 residues long. In germline, CDR1 is FNHDT, CDR2 SITEND (reference sequence). The part of the CDR3 DNA that was read is TGTGCCAGCAGTATCCCAGTTAGTGCAGAA. Its protein is CASSIPVSAE. The entire CDR3 sequence reads CASSIPVSAETLYF. The complete variable domain, with remaining parts taken from reference TRBV19 and TRBJ2-3, reads GGIITQTPKFLIGQEGQKLTLKCQQNFNHDTMYWYRQDSGKGLRLIYYSITENDLQKGDLSEGYDASREKKSSFSLTVTSAQKNEMAVFLCASSIPVSAETLYFGSGTRLTVL.

A few counts support this clone. Mouse gene names and germline throughout. The read terminates 4 residues ahead of where the CDR3 ends, so the germline J gene completes it. The V and J genes are TRBV17 and TRBJ2-3, with 11 bases identical to TRBD1. The trim removed 4 bases at V and 1 base at J, leaving 7 bases unmatched. The germline gives CDR1 MNHDT, CDR2 YYDKIL. The CDR3 runs 17 residues. The CDR3: CASSNRDRGRGAETLYF. The sequenced part of the CDR3 DNA is TGTGCTAGCAGTAACCGGGACAGGGGGAGGGGTGCAGAA.

In regard to this clone: The gene names given are mouse names. Read sequence stops 4 residues before the CDR3 end, and the germline J gene provides the missing end. Other nucleotide sequences in the sample specify the same CDR3. This sequence joins TRBV13-2 and TRBJ2-7; tentatively, D is TRBD2 (6 bases). The germline CDR1 and CDR2 sequences are NNHNN and SYGAGS (reference sequence). The CDR3 is 12 residues long. Trimming removed 3 bases from V and 3 bases from J, with 7 bases in between. The sequenced part of the CDR3 DNA is TGTGCCAGCGGTGCCTGGGGCTAT. Its translation is CASGAWGY. The full CDR3 protein is CASGAWGYEQYF.

This clone was observed a few times. Gene names refer to mouse genes. The read halts 4 residues ahead of the CDR3 end, with the missing end drawn from the germline J gene. The chain combines TRBV5 with TRBJ2-3, with 10 bases matching TRBD2. The CDR3 has 17 residues. The germline V gene encodes CDR1 LGHNA and CDR2 YNLKQL (reference sequence). V trimming: 1 base; J trimming: 3 bases; junction bases outside the gene matches: 7. The CDR3: CASSQGLGGLKAETLYF. The sequenced CDR3 bases are TGTGCCAGCAGCCAAGGGCTGGGGGGGCTGAAGGCAGAA.

Only a few counts were recorded for this clone. Gene names denote mouse genes. The read is 3 residues too short to cover the CDR3 end, so that end is filled in from the germline J gene. This chain links TRBV13-1 with TRBJ1-6, with D hard to call. TRBJ1-6 is classed as an ORF, of uncertain function. In germline, CDR1 is NSHNY, CDR2 SYGAGN. Trimming removed 2 bases from V and 7 bases from J, with 10 bases in between. The CDR3 is 14 amino acids. The CDR3 sequence: CASSEWVGNSPLYF. Incomplete CDR3 DNA: TGTGCCAGCAGTGAGTGGGTCGGCAATTCGCCC.

To note about this clone: Any gene name here is a mouse gene name. The missing CDR3 end, 4 residues past where the read stops, is filled in from the germline J gene. The rearrangement joins TRBV31 to TRBJ2-1; 11 positions match TRBD2. This CDR3 has 17 amino acids. Unmatched junction bases numbered 7, after V lost 3 bases and J lost 0 bases. Germline CDR1 GKSSPN, CDR2 SITVG. CDR3 DNA, as far as it was read: TGTGCCTGGAGCCCCCCCGGGACTGGGGGTAACTATGCT. It translates to CAWSPPGTGGNYA. The entire CDR3 reads CAWSPPGTGGNYAEQFF.

In the case of this clone: Germline and genes: mouse. Incomplete CDR3 DNA: TGCACCTGCAGTGCAGAAGACAGGGGTGCT. Translated: CTCSAEDRGA. The full CDR3 sequence reads CTCSAEDRGAEQFF. The chain carries TRBV1 and TRBJ2-1; the match to TRBD1 covers 8 bases. The read ends 4 residues early relative to the CDR3; the germline J gene fills the gap. In germline, CDR1 is NSQYPW, CDR2 LRSPGD (reference sequence). V trimming: 0 bases; J trimming: 6 bases; junction bases outside the gene matches: 1. This CDR3 is 14 amino acids long. Together with reference TRBV1 and TRBJ2-1, the CDR3 gives the full variable domain: VTLLEQNPRWRLVPRGQAVNLRCILKNSQYPWMSWYQQDLQKQLQWLFTLRSPGDKEVKSLPGADYLATRVTDTELRLQVANMSQGRTLYCTCSAEDRGAEQFFGPGTRLTVL.

A note on this clone: Gene names are the mouse ones. The CDR3 end falls 4 residues outside the read, so it is completed with the germline J gene. The sample has other DNA sequences that encode this CDR3 too. This chain connects TRBV1 to TRBJ2-3, with D perhaps matching TRBD2 (6 bases). Between the trimmed V and J ends, which lost 3 bases and 0 bases, there was a span of 10 bases. Germline lookup yields CDR1 NSQYPW and CDR2 LRSPGD (reference sequence). The CDR3 is made up of 15 amino acids. The covered CDR3 bases are TGCACCTGCAGTGCCTGGGGATCTAGTGCAGAA. This codes for CTCSAWGSSAE. The whole CDR3 protein is CTCSAWGSSAETLYF.

For this clone: Genes and germline come from the mouse. The CDR3 goes on 4 residues after the read ends, and that part is filled in from the germline J gene. This sequence joins TRBV19 and TRBJ2-7, with D tentatively TRBD1 (5 bases). In germline, CDR1 is FNHDT, CDR2 SITEND (reference sequence). This CDR3 is 12 amino acids long. The covered CDR3 bases are TGTGCCAGCAGTCCCCAGACAGAT. This sequence encodes CASSPQTD. The full CDR3 protein is CASSPQTDEQYF.

In regard to this clone: Gene names are the mouse ones. The sequenced part of the CDR3 DNA is TGTGCCTGGAGTCTATACTGGGGAGAA. It translates to CAWSLYWGE. The full CDR3 protein reads CAWSLYWGETLYF. The gene calls are TRBV31 and TRBJ2-3; 7 bases match TRBD2. The CDR3 end lies 4 residues beyond the end of the read and is filled in from the germline J gene. Germline V CDR1 and CDR2: GKSSPN, SITVG. The CDR3 totals 13 residues.

This clone has more than one count but fewer than ten. The genes are named according to mouse. Read data end 4 residues before the CDR3 end; the end is taken from the germline J gene. The J gene is TRBJ1-1, the V gene TRBV13-3; 8 positions match TRBD1. V gave up 4 bases and J gave up 4 bases; unmatched junction bases: 3. The germline V gene has CDR1 NNHDY and CDR2 SYVADS. The CDR3 is 13 amino acids. CDR3 DNA (partial): TGTGCCAGCAGTTCAGGGGGCGCCACA. This encodes CASSSGGAT. The complete CDR3 protein is CASSSGGATEVFF.

This clone was seen only a few times. Mouse gene names apply. The read finishes 4 residues shy of the CDR3 end, and the germline J gene is used to complete it. The rearrangement uses TRBV13-3 and TRBJ2-7; TRBD2 matches at 14 bases. The germline gives CDR1 NNHDY, CDR2 SYVADS. This CDR3 has 16 amino acids. CDR3 DNA (partial): TGTGCCAGCAGTCCTTCGGGACTGGGGGGGCTATAT. The encoded protein is CASSPSGLGGLY. The whole CDR3 protein is CASSPSGLGGLYEQYF.

This clone is termed medium-sized. Mouse gene names apply. The CDR3 end is not reached by the read, which stops 4 residues before it; the germline J gene fills it in. The rearrangement joins TRBV1 to TRBJ2-5; D is unresolved. Trimming stripped 1 base from V and 2 bases from J, with 7 bases between. Germline CDR1 and CDR2: NSQYPW and LRSPGD (reference sequence). This CDR3 is 14 amino acids long. The CDR3 protein is CTCSAGWSQDTQYF. The covered CDR3 bases are TGCACCTGCAGTGCAGGCTGGAGCCAAGAC. Variable domain in full (rest from reference TRBV1 and TRBJ2-5): VTLLEQNPRWRLVPRGQAVNLRCILKNSQYPWMSWYQQDLQKQLQWLFTLRSPGDKEVKSLPGADYLATRVTDTELRLQVANMSQGRTLYCTCSAGWSQDTQYFGPGTRLLVL.

This clone has only a few counts. The genes are named according to mouse. Read data end 4 residues before the CDR3 end; the end is taken from the germline J gene. The chain uses TRBV5 and TRBJ1-1; tentative D call: TRBD1 (6 bases). CDR3 size: 11 residues. From germline, CDR1 is LGHNA and CDR2 YNLKQL (reference sequence). This CDR3 is CASSQTGEVFF. The DNA read from the CDR3 is TGTGCCAGCAGCCAGACAGGA.

This clone was observed a few times. The germline and genes are mouse ones. The missing CDR3 end, 4 residues past where the read stops, is filled in from the germline J gene. The J gene is TRBJ2-2, the V gene TRBV19; tentatively, D is TRBD1 (6 bases). V dropped 1 base and J dropped 4 bases, with 8 bases sitting between them. The CDR3 spans 14 residues. Germline V CDR1 and CDR2: FNHDT, SITEND (reference sequence). The CDR3 loop reads CASSINRATGQLYF. The sequenced part of the CDR3 DNA is TGTGCCAGCAGTATAAACAGGGCCACCGGG.

This clone came up a few times. Gene names denote mouse genes. Read sequence stops 4 residues before the CDR3 end, and the germline J gene provides the missing end. V is TRBV5 and J is TRBJ2-3; TRBD2 agrees at 7 bases. CDR3 length: 15 residues. The ends lost 7 bases at V and 1 base at J; junction bases unmatched: 8. Germline CDR1 and CDR2: LGHNA and YNLKQL (reference sequence). This CDR3 is CASTPGGGRAETLYF. The sequenced part of the CDR3 DNA is TGTGCCAGCACCCCCGGGGGGGGTCGTGCAGAA.

This clone was counted between two and nine times. Gene names are mouse gene names. Coverage ceases 4 residues before the CDR3 finishes, and the germline J gene fills in the end. The rearrangement uses TRBV13-1 and TRBJ2-3; 7 nucleotides match TRBD2. V lost 3 bases, J lost 0 bases, and 7 bases stayed unmatched. CDR1 is NSHNY, CDR2 SYGAGN, per germline. The CDR3 has 16 residues. The sequenced part of the CDR3 DNA is TGTGCCAGCAGTGTCCCGACTGGGAAAAGTGCAGAA. Its protein product is CASSVPTGKSAE. The complete CDR3 sequence is CASSVPTGKSAETLYF.

As concerns this clone: Any gene name here is a mouse gene name. The read ends 4 residues before the CDR3 terminus; that terminus is restored from the germline J gene. The chain recombines TRBV1 with TRBJ2-7; TRBD2 agrees at 8 bases. Looked up from germline, CDR1 is NSQYPW and CDR2 is LRSPGD (reference sequence). The CDR3 has 15 residues. Unmatched junction bases numbered 3, after V lost 0 bases and J lost 2 bases. This CDR3 reads CTCSADNWGTYEQYF. The covered CDR3 bases are TGCACCTGCAGTGCAGATAACTGGGGGACCTAT.

This clone was seen many times. The listed genes are named as in mouse. The CDR3 goes on 4 residues after the read ends, and that part is filled in from the germline J gene. Other DNA sequences of this sample code for an identical CDR3. This chain joins TRBV13-1 and TRBJ1-1, with TRBD1 matching 10 bases. V lost 5 bases and J lost 3; bases outside the gene matches: 1. The CDR3 runs 13 residues. Germline V gene lookup returns CDR1 NSHNY and CDR2 SYGAGN. The CDR3 is CASRGTGDTEVFF. The CDR3 bases that were read are TGTGCCAGCAGAGGGACAGGGGACACA.

This clone turned up a few times. Gene names are mouse gene names. CDR3: CASSDDLGGRYEQYF. The sequenced CDR3 bases are TGTGCCAGCAGTGATGACCTGGGGGGGCGCTAT. The rearrangement joins TRBV13-1 to TRBJ2-7; 10 bases fit TRBD2. The missing CDR3 end, 4 residues past where the read stops, is filled in from the germline J gene. Trimming took 0 bases from V and 3 from J; bases not matched to a gene: 3. CDR1 NSHNY and CDR2 SYGAGN come from the germline V gene. The CDR3 runs 15 residues.

This clone was seen only a few times. The listed genes are named as in mouse. The CDR3 end lies 4 residues beyond the end of the read and is filled in from the germline J gene. The rearrangement joins TRBV14 to TRBJ2-7, with a tentative D call TRBD1 (6 bases). The germline V gene has CDR1 SGHDT and CDR2 FRDEAV. Trimming pared 0 bases from V and 3 bases from J, leaving 7 bases between. The CDR3 contains 13 residues. The CDR3 DNA, read in part, is TGTGCCAGCAGTTTCTTACAGGGCTAT. Its translation is CASSFLQGY. From start to end, the CDR3 is CASSFLQGYEQYF. Supplemented by reference TRBV14 and TRBJ2-7, the full variable domain reads EAGVTQSPRYAVLQEGQAVSFWCDPISGHDTLYWYQQPRDQGPQLLVYFRDEAVIDNSQLPSDRFSAVRPKGTNSTLKIQSAKQGDTATYLCASSFLQGYEQYFGPGTRLTVL.

About this clone itself: Gene names and germline match the mouse. The read terminates 4 residues ahead of where the CDR3 ends, so the germline J gene completes it. This chain uses TRBV13-2 with TRBJ2-1; 14 bases map to TRBD2. CDR3 length: 16 amino acids. Germline CDR1 is NNHNN and CDR2 is SYGAGS (reference sequence). CDR3 bases read: TGTGCCAGCGGTGCCTCGGGACTGGGGGGGCGAGCT. Translating gives CASGASGLGGRA. The whole CDR3 sequence is CASGASGLGGRAEQFF.